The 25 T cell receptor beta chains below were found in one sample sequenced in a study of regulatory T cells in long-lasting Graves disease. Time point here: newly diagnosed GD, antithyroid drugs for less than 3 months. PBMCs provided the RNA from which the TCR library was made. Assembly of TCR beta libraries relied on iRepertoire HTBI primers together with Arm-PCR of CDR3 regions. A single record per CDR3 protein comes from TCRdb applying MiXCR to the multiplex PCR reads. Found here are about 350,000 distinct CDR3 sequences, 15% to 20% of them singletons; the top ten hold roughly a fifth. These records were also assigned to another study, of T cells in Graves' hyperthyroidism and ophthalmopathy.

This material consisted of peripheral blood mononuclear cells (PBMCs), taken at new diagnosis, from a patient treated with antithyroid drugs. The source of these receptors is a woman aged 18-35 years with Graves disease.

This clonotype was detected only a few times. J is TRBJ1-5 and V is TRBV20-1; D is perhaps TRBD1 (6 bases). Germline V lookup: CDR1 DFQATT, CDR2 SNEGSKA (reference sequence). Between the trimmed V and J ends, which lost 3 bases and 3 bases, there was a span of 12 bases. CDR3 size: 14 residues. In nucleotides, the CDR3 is TGCAGTGCTAGTAACCAGGGGCACAATCAGCCCCAGCATTTT. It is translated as CSASNQGHNQPQHF.

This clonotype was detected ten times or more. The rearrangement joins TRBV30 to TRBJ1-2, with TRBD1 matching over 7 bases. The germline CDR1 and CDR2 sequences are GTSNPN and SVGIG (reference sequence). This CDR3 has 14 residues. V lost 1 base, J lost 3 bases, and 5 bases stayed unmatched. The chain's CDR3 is CAWSGDSLDYGYTF. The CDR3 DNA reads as TGTGCCTGGAGTGGGGACAGCCTGGACTATGGCTACACCTTC.

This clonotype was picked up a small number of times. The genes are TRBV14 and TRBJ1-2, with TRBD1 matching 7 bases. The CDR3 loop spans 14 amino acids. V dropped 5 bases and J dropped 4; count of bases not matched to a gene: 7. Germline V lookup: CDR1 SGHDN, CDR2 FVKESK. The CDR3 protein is CASSLWDRSYGYTF. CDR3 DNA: TGTGCCAGCAGCTTGTGGGACAGATCCTATGGCTACACCTTC.

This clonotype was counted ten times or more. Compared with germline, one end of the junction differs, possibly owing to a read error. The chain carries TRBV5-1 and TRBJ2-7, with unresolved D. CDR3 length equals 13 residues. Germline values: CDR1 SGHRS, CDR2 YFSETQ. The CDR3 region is CASSLGLTYEQYF. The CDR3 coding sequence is TGTGCCAGCAGCTTAGGTCTAACCTACGAGCAGTACTTC. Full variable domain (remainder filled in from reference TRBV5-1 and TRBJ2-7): KAGVTQTPRYLIKTRGQQVTLSCSPISGHRSVSWYQQTPGQGLQFLFEYFSETQRNKGNFPGRFSGRQFSNSRSEMNVSTLELGDSALYLCASSLGLTYEQYFGPGTRLTVT.

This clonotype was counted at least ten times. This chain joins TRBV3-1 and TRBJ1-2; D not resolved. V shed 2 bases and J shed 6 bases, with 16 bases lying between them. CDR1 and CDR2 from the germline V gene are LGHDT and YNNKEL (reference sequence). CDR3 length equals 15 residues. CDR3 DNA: TGTGCCAGCAGCCAAACGGTTCAGGCTCCGGATGGCTACACCTTC. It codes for CASSQTVQAPDGYTF.

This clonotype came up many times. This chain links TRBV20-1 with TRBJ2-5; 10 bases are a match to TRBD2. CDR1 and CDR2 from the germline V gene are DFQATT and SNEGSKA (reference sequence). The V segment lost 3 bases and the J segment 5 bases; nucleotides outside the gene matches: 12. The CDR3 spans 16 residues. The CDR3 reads CSARSRAGGPLETQYF. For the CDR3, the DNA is TGCAGTGCTAGGTCCCGAGCGGGAGGGCCTTTGGAGACCCAGTACTTC.

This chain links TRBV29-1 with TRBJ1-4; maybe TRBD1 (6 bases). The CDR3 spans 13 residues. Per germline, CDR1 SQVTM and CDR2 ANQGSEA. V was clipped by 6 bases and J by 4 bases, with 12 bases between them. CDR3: CSVVRGRNEKLFF. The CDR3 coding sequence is TGCAGCGTGGTCAGGGGTCGTAATGAAAAACTGTTTTTT.

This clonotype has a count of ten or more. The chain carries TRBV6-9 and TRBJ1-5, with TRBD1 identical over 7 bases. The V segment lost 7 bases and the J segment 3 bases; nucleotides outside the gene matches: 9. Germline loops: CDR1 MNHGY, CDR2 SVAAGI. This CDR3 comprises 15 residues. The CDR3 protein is CASIIRQGNNQPQHF. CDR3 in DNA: TGTGCCAGCATTATTCGACAGGGAAACAATCAGCCCCAGCATTTT.

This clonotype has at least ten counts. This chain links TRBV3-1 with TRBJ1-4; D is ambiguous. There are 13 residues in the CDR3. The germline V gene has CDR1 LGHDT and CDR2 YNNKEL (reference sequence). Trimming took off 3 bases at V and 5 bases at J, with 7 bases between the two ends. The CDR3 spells CASSQTINEKLFF. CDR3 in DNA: TGTGCCAGCAGCCAGACAATAAATGAAAAACTGTTTTTT. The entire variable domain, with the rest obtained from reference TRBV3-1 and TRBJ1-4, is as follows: DTAVSQTPKYLVTQMGNDKSIKCEQNLGHDTMYWYKQDSKKFLKIMFSYNNKELIINETVPNRFSPKSPDKAHLNLHINSLELGDSAVYFCASSQTINEKLFFGSGTQLSVL.

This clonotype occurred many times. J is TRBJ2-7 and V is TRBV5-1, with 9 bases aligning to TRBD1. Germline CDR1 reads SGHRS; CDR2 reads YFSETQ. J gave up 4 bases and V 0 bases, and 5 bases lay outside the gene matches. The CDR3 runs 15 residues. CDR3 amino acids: CASSLGGDRVYEQYF. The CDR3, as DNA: TGCGCCAGCAGCTTGGGGGGGGACAGGGTTTACGAGCAGTACTTC.

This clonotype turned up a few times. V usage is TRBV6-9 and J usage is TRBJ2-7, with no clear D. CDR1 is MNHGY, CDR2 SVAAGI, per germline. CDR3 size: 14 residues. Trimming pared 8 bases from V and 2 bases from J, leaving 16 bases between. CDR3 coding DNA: TGTGCCAGCGGTTCCTCGTGGGATCCCTACGAGCAGTACTTC. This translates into CASGSSWDPYEQYF.

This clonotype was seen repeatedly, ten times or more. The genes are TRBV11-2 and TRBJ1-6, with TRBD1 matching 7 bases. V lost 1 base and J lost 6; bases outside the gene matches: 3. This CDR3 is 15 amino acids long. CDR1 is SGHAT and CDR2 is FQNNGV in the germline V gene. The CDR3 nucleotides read TGTGCCAGCAGCTTAGGAGGGACAGTTAATTCACCCCTCCACTTT. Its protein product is CASSLGGTVNSPLHF.

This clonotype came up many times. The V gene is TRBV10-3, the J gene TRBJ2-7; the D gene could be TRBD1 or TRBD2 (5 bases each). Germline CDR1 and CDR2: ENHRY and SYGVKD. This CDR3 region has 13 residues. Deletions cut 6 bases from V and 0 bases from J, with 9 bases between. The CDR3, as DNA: TGTGCCATCAGAAGGGACGACTCCTACGAGCAGTACTTC. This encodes CAIRRDDSYEQYF.

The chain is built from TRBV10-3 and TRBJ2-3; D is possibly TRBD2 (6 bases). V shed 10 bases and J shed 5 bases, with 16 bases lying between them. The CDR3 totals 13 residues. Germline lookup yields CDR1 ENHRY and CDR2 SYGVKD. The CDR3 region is CATMLAIRDTQYF. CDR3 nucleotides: TGTGCCACCATGCTAGCGATCAGAGATACGCAGTATTTT.

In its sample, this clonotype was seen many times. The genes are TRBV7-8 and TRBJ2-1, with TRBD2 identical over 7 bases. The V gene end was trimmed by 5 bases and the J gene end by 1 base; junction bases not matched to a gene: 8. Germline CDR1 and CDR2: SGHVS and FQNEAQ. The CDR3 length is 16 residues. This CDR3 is CASSQSPGLSYNEQFF. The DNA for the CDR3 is TGTGCCAGCAGCCAGTCCCCGGGACTATCCTACAATGAGCAGTTCTTC.

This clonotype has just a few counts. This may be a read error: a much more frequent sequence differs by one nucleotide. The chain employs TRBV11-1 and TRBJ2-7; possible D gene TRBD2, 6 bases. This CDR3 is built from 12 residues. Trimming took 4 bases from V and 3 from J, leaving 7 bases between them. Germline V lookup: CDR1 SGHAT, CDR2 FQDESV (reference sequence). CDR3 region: CASSWGDYEQYF. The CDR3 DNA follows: TGTGCCAGCAGCTGGGGGGACTACGAGCAGTACTTC.

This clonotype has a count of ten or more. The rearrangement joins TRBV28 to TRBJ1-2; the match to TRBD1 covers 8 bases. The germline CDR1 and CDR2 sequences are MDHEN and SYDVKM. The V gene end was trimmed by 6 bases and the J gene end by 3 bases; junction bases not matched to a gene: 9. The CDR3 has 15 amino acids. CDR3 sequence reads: CASSEGAGGYYGYTF. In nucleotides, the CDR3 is TGTGCCAGCAGCGAAGGGGCAGGGGGCTACTATGGCTACACCTTC.

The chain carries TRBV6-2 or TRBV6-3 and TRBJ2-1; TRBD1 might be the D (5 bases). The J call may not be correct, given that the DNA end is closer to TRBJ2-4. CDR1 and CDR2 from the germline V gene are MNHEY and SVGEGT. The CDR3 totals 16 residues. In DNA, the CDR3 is TGTGCCAGCAGTTACCTTGGGGCAGACCCAAGGAACATTCAGTACTTC. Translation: CASSYLGADPRNIQYF.

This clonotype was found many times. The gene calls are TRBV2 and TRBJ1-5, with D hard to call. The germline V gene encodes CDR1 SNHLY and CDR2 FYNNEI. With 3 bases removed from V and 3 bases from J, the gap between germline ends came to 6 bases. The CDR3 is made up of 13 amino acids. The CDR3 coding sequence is TGTGCCAGCAGTGAGAGGGTCAATCAGCCCCAGCATTTT. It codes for CASSERVNQPQHF.

The CDR3 region has the DNA TGTGCCAGCAGCCAATTAACAGGGGGGCAAGAGACCCAGTACTTC. Encoded protein: CASSQLTGGQETQYF. This sequence joins TRBV4-2 and TRBJ2-1, with 8 bases that match TRBD1. The end of the DNA aligns better with TRBJ2-5, so the J call may be wrong. The CDR3 runs to 15 residues. Germline CDR1 is LGHNA and CDR2 is YNFKEQ.

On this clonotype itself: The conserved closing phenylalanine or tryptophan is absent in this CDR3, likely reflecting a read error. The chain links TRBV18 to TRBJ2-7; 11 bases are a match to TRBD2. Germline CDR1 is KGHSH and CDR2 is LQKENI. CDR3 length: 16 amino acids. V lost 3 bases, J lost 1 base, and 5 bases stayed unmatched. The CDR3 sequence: CASSPGPSGGSYEQYL. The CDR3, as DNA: TGTGCCAGCTCACCCGGACCTAGCGGGGGGTCCTACGAGCAGTACTTG.

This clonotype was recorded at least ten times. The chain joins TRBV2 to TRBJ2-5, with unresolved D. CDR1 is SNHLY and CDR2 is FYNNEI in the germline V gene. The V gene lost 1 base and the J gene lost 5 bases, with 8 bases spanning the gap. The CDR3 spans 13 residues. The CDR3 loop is CASSEEGWETQYF. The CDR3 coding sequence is TGTGCCAGCAGTGAAGAGGGCTGGGAGACCCAGTACTTC.

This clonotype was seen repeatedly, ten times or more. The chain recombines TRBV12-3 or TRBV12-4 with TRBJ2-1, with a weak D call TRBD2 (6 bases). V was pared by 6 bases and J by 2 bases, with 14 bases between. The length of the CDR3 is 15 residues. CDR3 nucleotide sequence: TGTGCCAGCAGGTCCGGGACTCGCGCCTACAATGAGCAGTTCTTC. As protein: CASRSGTRAYNEQFF.

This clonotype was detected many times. CDR3 in DNA: TGCGCCAGCAGCGAACTAGCGGGGGGAGGGAATGAGCAGTTCTTC. Its protein is CASSELAGGGNEQFF. The chain carries TRBV5-1 and TRBJ2-1; 12 nucleotides match TRBD2. The J segment lost 7 bases and the V segment lost 4 bases, leaving 6 bases of the junction unmatched. The length of the CDR3 is 15 residues. CDR1 and CDR2 (germline): SGHRS, YFSETQ.

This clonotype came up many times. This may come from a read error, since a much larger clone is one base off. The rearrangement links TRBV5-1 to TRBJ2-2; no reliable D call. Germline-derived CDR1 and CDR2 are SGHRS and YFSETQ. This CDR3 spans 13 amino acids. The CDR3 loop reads CASSLPNTGELFF. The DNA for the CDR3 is TGTGCCAGCAGTTTACCGAACACCGGGGAGCTGTTTTTT.